The clone carrying this TCR beta chain was observed a few times. Its antigen remains unknown. The sample originates from a study of post-analysis software for immune sequencing data. At the level of the study: Relapsing-remitting, secondary progressive and progressive-relapsing forms made up the multiple sclerosis disease courses.

In germline, CDR1 is SGDLS, CDR2 YYNGEE. CDR3 length: 15 amino acids. Trimming at V came to 4 bases and at J to 5 bases, leaving 9 bases not matched to a gene. Study outcomes and limitations: In patients, TRBV5-6, TRBV5-1 and TRBV20-1 belonged to five or six TRBV segments found more frequently than in controls. F measure showed strong co-clustering of same-batch samples. Controls significantly exceeded multiple sclerosis patients in normalized Chao1 diversity.

cDNA libraries for TCR beta contained unique molecular identifiers. With about 1 to 11 million T cells as the source, 500,000 to 650,000 cDNA molecules resulted. TCRdb re-called the PCR reads with MiXCR, one entry per CDR3 protein. This table holds some 690,000 distinct CDR3 sequences, 25% to 30% found once. The sequencing input was blood. This sequence originates from a girl under 18 with multiple sclerosis. The chain carries TRBV9 and TRBJ2-1; 7 nucleotides line up with TRBD1. This CDR3 reads CASSNSGTDDNEQFF. In nucleotides, the CDR3 is TGTGCCAGCAGCAACTCCGGGACAGATGACAATGAGCAGTTCTTC.